This T cell receptor (beta chain) appears in the sequencing data of a study of T-cell reconstitution after alpha-beta-depleted transplantation in children. V was cut by 0 bases and J by 4 bases, with 12 bases left in between. This CDR3 comprises 14 residues. Germline assignment: CDR1 DFQATT and CDR2 SNEGSKA (reference sequence). TCRbeta library preparation incorporated unique molecular identifiers. TCRdb reprocessed the PCR reads via MiXCR and lists one record per CDR3 protein. The repertoire holds just over 350,000 distinct CDR3 sequences, with 10% to 15% as singletons. Sequencing used PBMCs, obtained from the stem cell graft. The receptor was derived from a human donor who donated a stem cell graft to a child with Fanconi anemia. The V and J genes are TRBV20-1 and TRBJ1-1, with a possible D match to TRBD1 (6 bases). The CDR3 sequence: CSAREGGRPTEAFF. DNA for the CDR3: TGCAGTGCTAGAGAAGGGGGGCGGCCCACTGAAGCTTTCTTT.